This T cell receptor beta chain was obtained from a study of blood T cell repertoires in COVID-19. Background on the study: Samples representing acute and convalescent COVID-19 were sourced from the United States, Italy and Spain.

V was clipped by 5 bases and J by 5 bases; unmatched bases: 7. CDR3 length: 14 residues. The germline gives CDR1 MNHEY, CDR2 SMNVEV (reference sequence). The participants were between roughly 18 and 100 years old and came from under 25 US areas. The data were produced by immunoSEQ multiplex PCR, yet TCRdb's version contains in-frame clones alone and is incomplete. The sample lists around 250,000 clones, roughly 89% occurring once. The chain carries TRBV27 and TRBJ2-5; TRBD2 matches at 8 bases. The clonotype was recovered from a woman aged 25 to 39 who had recovered from COVID-19. The material sequenced was PBMCs or T cells enriched from blood (not recorded which). The CDR3 reads CASSLIAGKETQYF. The CDR3 DNA is TGTGCCAGCAGTCTAATAGCGGGAAAGGAGACCCAGTACTTC.